The clone carrying this T cell receptor (beta chain) showed up just a few times. Its antigen remains unknown. The sample comes from a study of T cell repertoires in cytomegalovirus infection. About the study: Matching HLA type and CMV infection were both indicated by public TCR beta signatures. Study observations and caveats: The ex vivo response was dominated by HLA-C-restricted CMV-specific TCR beta clonotypes. Adding up the frequency of public TCR beta families identified people who carried CMV plus the relevant HLA.

TCRdb analysed the reads with MiXCR anew, one entry per CDR3 protein. The sample records about 180,000 distinct CDR3 sequences, approximately 14% being singletons. This TCR derives from a human donor in good health (CMV status not recorded). Some clones in this sample may be carry-over from other donors' samples. Sequencing was done on a sample of PBMCs.

In DNA, the CDR3 is TGTGCCAGCAGTTACTCGAGCGCCACCTACGAGCAGTACTTC. Translated: CASSYSSATYEQYF. V and J are TRBV6-6 and TRBJ2-7, with unresolved D. The CDR3 spans 14 residues. Between the trimmed V and J ends, which lost 0 bases and 2 bases, there was a span of 8 bases. Germline V CDR1 and CDR2: MNHNY, SVGAGI (reference sequence).